This T cell receptor beta chain was recorded in a study of blood T cell repertoires in COVID-19. Study in general: Both acute and convalescent COVID-19 samples were obtained from the United States, Italy and Spain. T cells, B-cell-depleted T cells, or PBMCs supplied cDNA or gDNA.

Trimming cost V 4 bases and J 2 bases, with 6 bases left between them. Per the germline V gene, CDR1 is SQVTM and CDR2 is ANQGSEA. This CDR3 is built from 11 residues. The authors' processing: Cell counts per sample came from amplifying reference gene primers. The method was immunoSEQ multiplex PCR; TCRdb's version includes in-frame clones alone and lacks a portion of them. D and trimming come from the DNA, and the V and J calls and clone size come from that table. The sample has roughly 100,000 clones; roughly 87% are singletons. The chain carries TRBV29-1 and TRBJ2-7; no firm D call. Sequencing input: peripheral blood. This receptor was identified in a human donor in a cohort sampled during active COVID-19. CDR3 in DNA: TGCAGCGTTGCCGTAACCTACGAGCAGTACTTC. Its translation: CSVAVTYEQYF.